This T cell receptor beta chain was sequenced in a study of blood T cell repertoires in COVID-19. Study overall: COVID-19 samples from acute and convalescent phases originated in the United States, Italy and Spain. PBMCs, B-cell-depleted T cells, or T cells provided the cDNA or gDNA that made up the material.

In the original workflow: Cell counts per sample came from amplifying reference gene primers. TCRdb's table, derived via immunoSEQ multiplex PCR, lists solely in-frame clones and lacks some. Clonal size and the V and J genes are those of that table, whereas D and trimming came from the DNA. Of some 160,000 clones in the sample, 83% were seen once. V lost 0 bases to trimming and J lost 1 base; unmatched junction nucleotides: 14. The CDR3 contains 18 residues. Germline assignment: CDR1 GTSNPN and CDR2 SVGIG (reference sequence). The sample consisted of peripheral blood. V and J are TRBV30 and TRBJ1-1, with 7 bases matching TRBD1. This clonotype was obtained from a woman aged 70-85 years who had recovered from COVID-19. The DNA for the CDR3 is TGTGCCTGGAGTGTACTCTTCCGACAGGGAGGCCCGAACACTGAAGCTTTCTTT. Translating gives CAWSVLFRQGGPNTEAFF.